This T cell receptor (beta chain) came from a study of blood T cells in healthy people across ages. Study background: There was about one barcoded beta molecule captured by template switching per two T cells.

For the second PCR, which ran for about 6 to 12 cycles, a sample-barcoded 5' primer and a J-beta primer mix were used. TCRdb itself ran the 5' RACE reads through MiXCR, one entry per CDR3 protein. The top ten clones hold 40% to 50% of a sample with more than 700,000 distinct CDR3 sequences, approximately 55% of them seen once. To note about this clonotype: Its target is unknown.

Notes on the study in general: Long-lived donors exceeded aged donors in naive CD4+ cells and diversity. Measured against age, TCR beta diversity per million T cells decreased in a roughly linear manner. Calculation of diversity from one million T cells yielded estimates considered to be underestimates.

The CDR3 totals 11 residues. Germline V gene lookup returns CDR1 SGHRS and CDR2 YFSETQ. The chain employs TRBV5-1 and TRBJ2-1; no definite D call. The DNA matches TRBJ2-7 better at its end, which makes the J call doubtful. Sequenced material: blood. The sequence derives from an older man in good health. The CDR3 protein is CASRADNEQYF. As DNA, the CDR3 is TGCGCCAGCAGGGCAGACAATGAGCAGTACTTC.